One and the same sample provided the 26 T cell receptor beta chains below, sequenced in a study of blood T cell repertoires in COVID-19. TCRdb keeps only in-frame clones here, not all; method: immunoSEQ multiplex PCR. The sample lists around 200,000 clones, roughly 90% occurring once. The sample taken for sequencing was peripheral blood. The receptor set was obtained from a man between 18 and 35 years old with active or convalescent COVID-19.

The chain employs TRBV6-6 and TRBJ2-3; 7 nucleotides align to TRBD2. CDR1 MNHNY and CDR2 SVGAGI come from the germline V gene (reference sequence). The CDR3 has 16 residues. J was trimmed by 6 bases and V by 5 bases; bases with no gene match: 14. In DNA, the CDR3 is TGTGCCAGCAGTAAGGATTGGGACTACCATTCGGATACGCAGTATTTT. Protein: CASSKDWDYHSDTQYF.

The V call is TRBV18, the J call TRBJ1-3, with D unresolved. CDR3 size: 15 residues. The germline V gene encodes CDR1 KGHSH and CDR2 LQKENI. V was pared by 3 bases and J by 2 bases, with 11 bases between. The CDR3 DNA is TGTGCCAGCTCACCTGTGAGTGATACTGGAAACACCATATATTTT. This codes for CASSPVSDTGNTIYF.

The V gene is TRBV6-6, the J gene TRBJ1-2, with TRBD1 identical over 9 bases. This CDR3 has 15 residues. In germline, CDR1 is MNHNY, CDR2 SVGAGI (reference sequence). V lost 5 bases and J lost 6; bases outside the gene matches: 10. CDR3 nucleotide sequence: TGTGCCAGCAGTAAGCCGGGACAGGGATCAGATGGCTACACCTTC. This sequence encodes CASSKPGQGSDGYTF.

The chain recombines TRBV2 with TRBJ2-6; D is unresolved. Germline CDR1 SNHLY, CDR2 FYNNEI. The V end was cut by 7 bases, the J end by 0 bases, with 4 bases between. The CDR3 extends over 13 amino acids. The DNA of the CDR3 is TGTGCCAGCACCTACTCTGGGGCCAACGTCCTGACTTTC. Translated, it gives CASTYSGANVLTF.

The chain recombines TRBV30 with TRBJ2-7; 7 bases match TRBD1. This CDR3 contains 15 residues. V trimming: 1 base; J trimming: 9 bases; junction bases outside the gene matches: 15. The germline V gene has CDR1 GTSNPN and CDR2 SVGIG (reference sequence). CDR3 nucleotides: TGTGCCTGGAGTGCCAATACAGGGGTGAGGACCGGGCAGTACTTC. This sequence encodes CAWSANTGVRTGQYF.

This sequence joins TRBV5-6 and TRBJ2-7; a weak D match, TRBD1 (7 bases). With 0 bases removed from V and 6 bases from J, the gap between germline ends came to 13 bases. This CDR3 contains 14 residues. Germline V gene lookup returns CDR1 SGHDT and CDR2 YYEEEE. The CDR3 loop reads CASSLVPGGTEQYF. DNA of the CDR3: TGTGCCAGCAGCTTGGTTCCAGGGGGGACCGAGCAGTACTTC. Based on the CDR3 plus reference TRBV5-6 and TRBJ2-7, the full variable domain is DAGVTQSPTHLIKTRGQQVTLRCSPKSGHDTVSWYQQALGQGPQFIFQYYEEEERQRGNFPDRFSGHQFPNYSSELNVNALLLGDSALYLCASSLVPGGTEQYFGPGTRLTVT.

The rearrangement links TRBV2 to TRBJ1-2, with 9 bases aligning to TRBD1. CDR1 and CDR2 (germline): SNHLY, FYNNEI. The CDR3 is 14 residues long. The V and J ends lost 6 bases and 8 bases, in that order; junction bases with no gene match: 10. The CDR3 reads CASRRDRVSVGYTF. The CDR3, as DNA: TGTGCCAGCAGGAGGGACAGGGTAAGCGTCGGCTACACCTTC. Complete variable domain (other parts from reference TRBV2 and TRBJ1-2): EPEVTQTPSHQVTQMGQEVILRCVPISNHLYFYWYRQILGQKVEFLVSFYNNEISEKSEIFDDQFSVERPDGSNFTLKIRSTKLEDSAMYFCASRRDRVSVGYTFGSGTRLTVV.

V gene TRBV25-1 combines with J gene TRBJ2-7; 7 bases agree with TRBD2. The CDR3 runs to 14 residues. V dropped 6 bases and J dropped 2; count of bases not matched to a gene: 7. CDR1 and CDR2 from the germline V gene are MGHDK and SYGVNS. CDR3 loop: CASRGPAGTYEQYF. CDR3 coding DNA: TGTGCCAGCAGGGGGCCAGCGGGGACCTACGAGCAGTACTTC.

The gene calls are TRBV7-2 and TRBJ2-1; D might be TRBD2 (6 bases). Germline V gene data show CDR1 as SGHTA and CDR2 as FQGNSA. Trimming pared 3 bases from V and 2 bases from J, leaving 14 bases between. This CDR3 comprises 16 residues. CDR3 residues: CASSLGGVGTYNEQFF. The CDR3 DNA reads as TGTGCCAGCAGCTTGGGGGGAGTAGGAACCTACAATGAGCAGTTCTTC.

This chain links TRBV5-1 with TRBJ2-3, with 10 bases lining up with TRBD2. J lost 0 bases, V lost 4 bases, and 5 bases had no gene match. This CDR3 contains 16 residues. Germline CDR1 reads SGHRS; CDR2 reads YFSETQ. CDR3 sequence (DNA): TGCGCCAGCAGCCCAAGGACTAGCGGAAGCACAGATACGCAGTATTTT. It yields the protein CASSPRTSGSTDTQYF.

This clone was seen just once. The chain employs TRBV7-9 and TRBJ2-7; 13 bases fit TRBD2. This CDR3 has 16 residues. J lost 1 base, V lost 5 bases, and 5 bases had no gene match. Germline CDR1 is SEHNR and CDR2 is FQNEAQ (reference sequence). The CDR3 sequence: CASSQGTSGKSYEQYF. In DNA form, the CDR3 reads TGTGCCAGCAGCCAGGGGACTAGCGGGAAGTCCTACGAGCAGTACTTC.

The J gene is TRBJ1-2, the V gene TRBV9, with D unclear. Germline values: CDR1 SGDLS, CDR2 YYNGEE. This CDR3 region has 14 residues. V lost 0 bases and J lost 1, with 7 bases in between. Written as DNA, the CDR3 is TGTGCCAGCAGCGTAGACAACCTTAACTATGGCTACACCTTC. This translates into CASSVDNLNYGYTF. The complete variable domain, with remaining parts taken from reference TRBV9 and TRBJ1-2, reads DSGVTQTPKHLITATGQRVTLRCSPRSGDLSVYWYQQSLDQGLQFLIQYYNGEERAKGNILERFSAQQFPDLHSELNLSSLELGDSALYFCASSVDNLNYGYTFGSGTRLTVV.

The J gene is TRBJ2-7, the V gene TRBV15, with D unclear. There are 17 residues in the CDR3. The V gene lost 0 bases and the J gene lost 0 bases, with 15 bases spanning the gap. CDR1 is LNHNV, CDR2 YYDKDF, per germline (reference sequence). As DNA, the CDR3 is TGTGCCACCAGCAGAGATCTGTTGGGCGTCAGCTCCTACGAGCAGTACTTC. This codes for CATSRDLLGVSSYEQYF.

This rearrangement joins TRBV6-1 to TRBJ2-7; 8 bases agree with TRBD2. The CDR3 covers 15 residues. Trimming took 1 base from V and 1 from J; bases not matched to a gene: 3. In germline, CDR1 is MNHNS, CDR2 SASEGT. The CDR3 sequence is CASSEEASGSYEQYF. CDR3 coding DNA: TGTGCCAGCAGTGAAGAGGCTAGCGGGTCCTACGAGCAGTACTTC.

The CDR3 sequence: CASSLVADWSTNEKLFF. Written as DNA, the CDR3 is TGTGCCAGCAGCTTGGTGGCTGACTGGTCAACTAATGAAAAACTGTTTTTT. The V and J genes are TRBV7-2 and TRBJ1-4; D gene unclear. The germline CDR1 and CDR2 sequences are SGHTA and FQGNSA. This CDR3 is 17 amino acids long. V was clipped by 3 bases and J by 0 bases, with 14 bases between them.

The rearrangement links TRBV5-1 to TRBJ1-2, with 11 bases lining up with TRBD1. Germline V gene sequence: CDR1 SGHRS, CDR2 YFSETQ. The CDR3 consists of 16 residues. The V gene end was trimmed by 4 bases and the J gene end by 4 bases; junction bases not matched to a gene: 9. The CDR3 sequence is CASSSRGQGARYGYTF. CDR3 nucleotide sequence: TGCGCCAGCAGCAGCCGAGGACAGGGGGCTCGCTATGGCTACACCTTC.

The V gene is TRBV4-3, the J gene TRBJ1-2; the match to TRBD1 covers 7 bases. CDR3 length: 15 amino acids. V lost 1 base, J lost 3 bases, and 5 bases stayed unmatched. Germline CDR1 is LGHNA and CDR2 is YSLEER. The CDR3 DNA follows: TGCGCCAGCAGCCAAGTTAAGGGGGCCTACTATGGCTACACCTTC. Translated: CASSQVKGAYYGYTF.

The rearrangement links TRBV6-5 to TRBJ1-3; possible D gene TRBD1, 5 bases. Trimming pared 8 bases from V and 0 bases from J, leaving 5 bases between. This CDR3 has 12 amino acids. Germline loops: CDR1 MNHEY, CDR2 SVGAGI. Written as DNA, the CDR3 is TGTGCCAGCCAGGGCTCTGGAAACACCATATATTTT. As protein: CASQGSGNTIYF.

V and J are TRBV9 and TRBJ1-3; 7 nucleotides match TRBD1. Germline CDR1 SGDLS, CDR2 YYNGEE. Trimming took 2 bases from V and 0 from J; bases not matched to a gene: 5. The CDR3 has 16 residues. CDR3 region: CASSVVGGDSGNTIYF. In nucleotides, the CDR3 is TGTGCCAGCAGCGTTGTAGGGGGCGACTCTGGAAACACCATATATTTT. Looking up the rest from reference TRBV9 and TRBJ1-3 gives the full variable domain: DSGVTQTPKHLITATGQRVTLRCSPRSGDLSVYWYQQSLDQGLQFLIQYYNGEERAKGNILERFSAQQFPDLHSELNLSSLELGDSALYFCASSVVGGDSGNTIYFGEGSWLTVV.

This chain joins TRBV7-2 and TRBJ2-7, with 9 bases identical to TRBD1. This CDR3 spans 14 amino acids. V gave up 6 bases and J gave up 0 bases; unmatched junction bases: 3. Per the germline V gene, CDR1 is SGHTA and CDR2 is FQGNSA. DNA for the CDR3: TGTGCCAGCAGGGGACAGGGAAGCTCCTACGAGCAGTACTTC. Encoded protein: CASRGQGSSYEQYF.

A single count supports this clone. The chain has TRBV3-1 (or the pseudogene TRBV3-2) and TRBJ2-7; 8 nucleotides line up with TRBD2. V was pared by 4 bases and J by 4 bases, with 9 bases of the junction left unmatched. Germline values: CDR1 LGHDT, CDR2 YNNKEL (reference sequence). CDR3 length: 15 residues. CDR3 protein: CASSLGAGGQYEQYF. The CDR3, as DNA: TGTGCCAGCAGCCTAGGGGCGGGGGGCCAATACGAGCAGTACTTC.

The rearrangement links TRBV14 to TRBJ1-1, with a possible D match to TRBD1 (6 bases). The V end was cut by 3 bases, the J end by 6 bases, with 11 bases between. Germline V gene data show CDR1 as SGHDN and CDR2 as FVKESK. The CDR3 totals 13 residues. In DNA, the CDR3 is TGTGCCAGCAGCCACCAGGGGTTGGCTGAAGCTTTCTTT. It encodes CASSHQGLAEAFF.

The chain has TRBV7-3 and TRBJ1-1; 7 nucleotides align to TRBD1. The germline CDR1 and CDR2 sequences are SGHTA and FQGTGA. This CDR3 is 13 amino acids long. Unmatched junction bases numbered 4, after V lost 4 bases and J lost 5 bases. CDR3 amino acids: CASSSTGETEAFF. As DNA, the CDR3 is TGTGCCAGCAGCTCAACAGGGGAAACTGAAGCTTTCTTT.

The chain carries TRBV5-1 and TRBJ2-7; D is possibly TRBD1 (5 bases). V was clipped by 1 base and J by 1 base, with 12 bases between them. Germline loops: CDR1 SGHRS, CDR2 YFSETQ. This CDR3 is 15 amino acids long. CDR3 residues: CASSLLAGKSYEQYF. Written as DNA, the CDR3 is TGCGCCAGCAGCTTGTTGGCAGGGAAATCCTACGAGCAGTACTTC.

The chain has TRBV11-2 and TRBJ1-1; 8 positions agree with TRBD1. The V gene's germline CDR1 is SGHAT and CDR2 FQNNGV. The CDR3 sequence is 13 residues long. V shed 10 bases and J 4 bases; nucleotides not matched to a gene: 8. CDR3 nucleotides: TGTGCCACAAACAGGGGGGGGATCACTGAAGCTTTCTTT. Translation gives CATNRGGITEAFF.

This rearrangement joins TRBV29-1 to TRBJ2-1; D is undetermined. V shed 3 bases and J shed 8 bases, with 11 bases lying between them. CDR3 length: 12 amino acids. The V gene's germline CDR1 is SQVTM and CDR2 ANQGSEA. CDR3 bases: TGCAGCGTTGACGCCCAGAGCGATGAGCAGTTCTTC. This codes for CSVDAQSDEQFF.